The next 21 T cell receptor beta chains were all read from a single sample in a study of T cell changes during pregnancy in multiple sclerosis. Clones were sequenced by immunoSEQ multiplex PCR, and TCRdb holds only the in-frame ones, with some missing. The repertoire holds under 95,000 clones, with approximately 95% as singletons. The input for sequencing was peripheral blood, taken in the second trimester of pregnancy. These receptors came from a female donor in good health, enrolled as a control in a pregnancy study.

The chain carries TRBV27 and TRBJ1-2; TRBD1 agrees at 8 bases. The V gene's germline CDR1 is MNHEY and CDR2 SMNVEV (reference sequence). The CDR3 is 16 amino acids. Germline trimming cut 9 bases from V and 8 bases from J; bases unmatched to any gene: 20. For the CDR3, the DNA is TGTGCCAGTACAACCGAACCAGGGGGCCTCTCGGACGGCTACACCTTC. Amino acid sequence: CASTTEPGGLSDGYTF.

The V call is TRBV6-5, the J call TRBJ2-5; D ambiguous. The assigned J gene may be wrong: the sequence end matches TRBJ2-7 better. This CDR3 comprises 13 residues. Germline loops: CDR1 MNHEY, CDR2 SVGAGI. The CDR3 region has the DNA TGTGCCAGCAGCCTCCGGGTCCTAAGCGAGCAGTACTTC. Amino acids: CASSLRVLSEQYF.

This chain uses TRBV7-2 with TRBJ2-7; tentatively, D is TRBD2 (6 bases). Germline CDR1 and CDR2: SGHTA and FQGNSA. Trimming removed 4 bases at V and 1 base at J, with 11 bases between. The CDR3 is made up of 14 amino acids. The CDR3 DNA sequence: TGTGCCAGCAGCTGGCGGGACTCTTCCTACGAGCAGTACTTC. Its translation: CASSWRDSSYEQYF.

This clone was recorded once. The chain combines TRBV19 with TRBJ2-3; TRBD1 matches 8 bases. The CDR3 covers 15 residues. J gave up 4 bases and V 1 base, and 4 bases lay outside the gene matches. CDR1 is LNHDA and CDR2 is SQIVND in the germline V gene (reference sequence). The CDR3 reads CASSIGQGAADTQYF. The CDR3 DNA sequence: TGTGCCAGTAGTATAGGTCAGGGGGCCGCAGATACGCAGTATTTT.

The chain couples TRBV7-8 to TRBJ1-1; D is possibly TRBD1 (5 bases). This CDR3 is built from 15 residues. Germline lookup yields CDR1 SGHVS and CDR2 FQNEAQ. V was clipped by 2 bases and J by 5 bases, with 15 bases between them. Here the CDR3 DNA reads TGTGCCAGCAGCTTAAATCGGGGGGAGGGGACTGAAGCTTTCTTT. It translates to CASSLNRGEGTEAFF.

The CDR3 region is CASSFDSRGNTEAFF. CDR3 coding DNA: TGCGCCAGCAGCTTTGACAGTCGTGGGAACACTGAAGCTTTCTTT. The V call is TRBV5-1, the J call TRBJ1-1, with D maybe TRBD1 (5 bases). V lost 2 bases, J lost 1 base, and 12 bases lay in between. Germline V gene sequence: CDR1 SGHRS, CDR2 YFSETQ. The CDR3 loop spans 15 amino acids.

The chain has TRBV27 and TRBJ1-5; D unresolved. Germline CDR1 MNHEY, CDR2 SMNVEV (reference sequence). V lost 2 bases and J lost 4, with 9 bases in between. The CDR3 has 14 residues. The CDR3 sequence: CASSLKAGNQPQHF. For the CDR3, the DNA is TGTGCCAGCAGTTTAAAGGCAGGTAATCAGCCCCAGCATTTT.

This clone was observed once. The gene calls are TRBV11-2 and TRBJ2-1; D not certain. The ends were cut back, 4 bases at V and 4 bases at J, with 8 bases in the middle. The V gene's germline CDR1 is SGHAT and CDR2 FQNNGV. This CDR3 spans 13 amino acids. CDR3 amino acids: CASSSLLYNEQFF. The CDR3, as DNA: TGTGCCAGCAGCTCCCTGTTGTACAATGAGCAGTTCTTC.

V usage is TRBV28 and J usage is TRBJ2-7, with 8 bases fitting TRBD1. The CDR3 length is 14 residues. Germline V gene data show CDR1 as MDHEN and CDR2 as SYDVKM. The junction had 7 bases not matched to a gene; V was cut back by 6 bases and J by 3 bases. CDR3 sequence reads: CASRPTGGSYEQYF. The CDR3 DNA reads TGTGCCAGCAGACCCACAGGGGGAAGCTACGAGCAGTACTTC.

This clone was observed once. The chain employs TRBV19 and TRBJ2-7; D is unclear. This CDR3 contains 16 residues. Looked up from germline, CDR1 is LNHDA and CDR2 is SQIVND (reference sequence). V lost 5 bases to trimming and J lost 2 bases, with 19 bases between them. In nucleotides, the CDR3 is TGTGCCAGTAGTCCCCCCAAGACATACCGAGCCTACGAGCAGTACTTC. Protein: CASSPPKTYRAYEQYF.

Written as DNA, the CDR3 is TGTGCCAAGGGACAGTTTCGCTCTGGAAACACCATATATTTT. It translates to CAKGQFRSGNTIYF. The chain recombines TRBV21-1 with TRBJ1-3; no check of the table's D call, TRBD1, against the DNA was made. TRBV21-1 represents a pseudogene. The CDR3 is made up of 14 amino acids.

The chain combines TRBV28 with TRBJ2-1, with 9 nucleotides matching TRBD2. Losses at the gene ends were 4 bases for V and 10 bases for J; bases not matched to a gene: 8. The CDR3 has 14 residues. Germline V gives CDR1 MDHEN, CDR2 SYDVKM. Here the CDR3 DNA reads TGTGCCAGCAGTTCAACCGTCCTAGCGGGAGAGCAGTTCTTC. Amino acid sequence: CASSSTVLAGEQFF.

The chain is built from TRBV4-1 and TRBJ2-7; tentative D call: TRBD2 (6 bases). There are 14 residues in the CDR3. The germline V and J ends were trimmed by 1 base and 5 bases, with 12 bases remaining between them. Germline CDR1 MGHRA, CDR2 YSYEKL. CDR3 in DNA: TGCGCCAGCAGCCAAGTCGGGAGCTTACACGAGCAGTACTTC. Protein: CASSQVGSLHEQYF.

V usage is TRBV13 and J usage is TRBJ2-7, with a weak D call TRBD1 (6 bases). Germline V CDR1 and CDR2: PRHDT, FYEKMQ (reference sequence). The CDR3 loop spans 16 amino acids. Trimming cost V 0 bases and J 6 bases, with 18 bases left between them. The CDR3 reads CASSLGPASWGREQYF. The CDR3 nucleotides read TGTGCCAGCAGCTTAGGCCCGGCTAGCTGGGGGCGCGAGCAGTACTTC.

The J gene is TRBJ2-5, the V gene TRBV5-1; TRBD2 agrees at 7 bases. The ends lost 4 bases at V and 1 base at J; junction bases unmatched: 10. Per the germline V gene, CDR1 is SGHRS and CDR2 is YFSETQ. This CDR3 is 16 amino acids long. Written as DNA, the CDR3 is TGCGCCAGCAGCCCACGGGGGGTTGTTCCCCAAGAGACCCAGTACTTC. As protein: CASSPRGVVPQETQYF.

CDR3 DNA sequence: TGTGCCAGTAGTATGTCAGGGGCTAATGAAAAACTGTTTTTT. Translation: CASSMSGANEKLFF. This chain uses TRBV19 with TRBJ1-4; tentatively, D is TRBD1 (6 bases). CDR3 length: 14 amino acids. Trimming removed 3 bases at V and 3 bases at J, with 8 bases between. The germline V gene encodes CDR1 LNHDA and CDR2 SQIVND (reference sequence).

The chain carries TRBV6-5 and TRBJ1-1, with 7 bases aligning to TRBD1. The V and J ends lost 0 bases and 4 bases, in that order; junction bases with no gene match: 2. CDR1 is MNHEY and CDR2 is SVGAGI in the germline V gene. The CDR3 extends over 14 amino acids. Here the CDR3 DNA reads TGTGCCAGCAGTTACTCCAGGGGGTCCACTGAAGCTTTCTTT. Translated, it gives CASSYSRGSTEAFF.

V is TRBV29-1 and J is TRBJ1-1; D gene uncertain. Per the germline V gene, CDR1 is SQVTM and CDR2 is ANQGSEA. This CDR3 comprises 13 residues. The ends were cut back, 6 bases at V and 3 bases at J, with 14 bases in the middle. The CDR3 reads CSVRELRDTEAFF. The DNA for the CDR3 is TGCAGCGTCCGGGAACTACGGGACACTGAAGCTTTCTTT. The variable domain in full, completed from reference TRBV29-1 and TRBJ1-1, reads SAVISQKPSRDICQRGTSLTIQCQVDSQVTMMFWYRQQPGQSLTLIATANQGSEATYESGFVIDKFPISRPNLTFSTLTVSNMSPEDSSIYLCSVRELRDTEAFFGQGTRLTVV.

The chain uses TRBV5-1 and TRBJ2-3; the D is unclear. The CDR3 runs 11 residues. Germline V gene data show CDR1 as SGHRS and CDR2 as YFSETQ. Trimming removed 2 bases from V and 5 bases from J, with 3 bases in between. The CDR3 loop reads CASSFRDTQYF. In DNA, the CDR3 is TGCGCCAGCAGCTTTAGAGATACGCAGTATTTT.

Regarding this clone: One end of the junction does not line up with germline, which may come from a read error. The genes are TRBV6-5 and TRBJ2-2; tentative D call: TRBD1 (6 bases). The germline CDR1 and CDR2 sequences are MNHEY and SVGAGI. The CDR3 has 16 residues. CDR3 sequence: CASSHSPGASTGELFF. The CDR3, as DNA: TGTGCCAGCAGTCACTCTCCAGGGGCGAGCACCGGGGAGCTGTTTTTT.

The V and J genes are TRBV29-1 and TRBJ1-5; no clear D gene. This CDR3 has 13 residues. The V and J ends lost 5 bases and 1 base respectively, with 9 bases between them. Per the germline V gene, CDR1 is SQVTM and CDR2 is ANQGSEA. The CDR3 bases are TGCAGCGTTCGACACGGAAGCAATCAGCCCCAGCATTTT. The encoded protein is CSVRHGSNQPQHF.